This TCR beta chain is from a study of regulatory T cells in long-lasting Graves disease (dated by TCRdb to the early 2020s). With respect to the entire study: Antithyroid drugs had been taken for less than 3 months by newly diagnosed Graves' disease patients. The study was registered as a clinical trial and conducted in China. A total of roughly 33 samples were covered by TCR sequencing, comprising some 13 persistent and around 20 newly diagnosed Graves' disease patients. This study used TCR sequencing and RNA sequencing of peripheral blood to compare persistent Graves' disease patients against newly diagnosed Graves' disease patients. Study-wide findings and limitations: A larger number of public clonotypes was shared among persistent patients (fewer than 3,000) than among newly diagnosed patients (approximately 930). The study examined only peripheral blood because the primary lesion, thyroid tissue, could not be accessed. Persistent disease showed preferential use of TRBV28, TRBJ1-2 and TRBJ2-5, whereas newly diagnosed disease favored TRBV20-1 and TRBJ2-1. Persistent Graves' disease patients showed lower TCR Shannon entropy and fewer highly expanded clones than newly diagnosed patients, suggesting clonal expansion. Sequencing and analysis were restricted to the TCR beta chain. The authors noted that the small sample size was a limitation that may lower accuracy.

Preparation of the library involved multiplex PCR. Instrument used: Illumina HiSeq 4000. iRepertoire HTBI primers and Arm-PCR amplification of CDR3 regions were used to construct TCR beta libraries. Before sequencing, the PCR products went through gel purification. Turning to the authors' computational methods: A total of 62 TRBV and 14 TRBJ segments were identified across samples and were used for gene usage analysis of CDR3 amino acid clonotypes. Filtered high-quality paired reads were merged into contigs using COPE and FqMerger. Contigs were aligned with BLAST to IMGT TRBV, TRBD and TRBJ reference genes, and CDR3 was defined per IMGT. Any clonotype with a frequency above 0.1% was classified as a highly expanded clone. Shannon entropy served as the measure of repertoire diversity, while the Gini coefficient captured V-J evenness. A clonotype was considered public if more than one individual shared it. TCRdb itself trimmed the public reads at Q25 with fastp, ran MiXCR and retained productive beta chains. Rows with one shared CDR3 protein collapse into an entry with the most common genes and DNA. The V and J calls and clone size are TCRdb's, not the authors'. The sample yields around 480,000 distinct CDR3 sequences; approximately 16% were counted once. The top ten constitute about 25% of the sample.

From the cysteine up to the phenylalanine, the CDR3 has a length of 17 residues. Only the CDR3 DNA is retained, 51 bases long and in frame from the first base. The germline V gene sets CDR1 to SGDLS and CDR2 to YYNGEE. The junction shows trimming of 0 bases on V and 4 bases on J, and the gene matches do not reach 11 bases of it. About this clonotype itself: Its antigen is still unknown. No quality values exist for individual bases; no much larger clone is one base distant.

The sample's time point label, in plain terms: newly diagnosed GD, antithyroid drugs for less than 3 months. For both TCR sequencing and RNA sequencing, RNA was extracted from PBMCs in TRIzol. Graves' disease was diagnosed according to American Thyroid Association guidelines. The patients came from an endocrinology department in Xi'an, China. Each patient gave 7.5 to 10 milliliters of peripheral blood, collected in an EDTA anticoagulant tube. PBMCs were isolated by Ficoll Paque Plus density gradient separation without further T cell sorting. An Agilent 2100 Bioanalyzer and agarose gel were used to check RNA quality, while a NanoDrop 2000 measured RNA concentration. This same sample was also part of a study on T cells in Graves' hyperthyroidism and ophthalmopathy. The second study reports: Graves' hyperthyroidism was defined as stable when no progression to ophthalmopathy occurred over 18 months of follow-up. Hyperthyroidism patients were newly diagnosed, with disease duration under 2 months, and aged 18 to 65 years. Exclusion was applied to patients with uncontrolled infections, other autoimmune diseases, pregnancy or lactation. Diagnoses were established on the basis of clinical symptoms, serum thyroxine and TRAb, thyroid ultrasound, and orbital computed tomography. The TCR CDR3 was subjected to a first round of RT-PCR using the HTBI primer set and the Qiagen OneStep RT-PCR kit. Most expanded thyroid clonotypes (frequency above 0.001) were also detected in blood, a finding suggesting that blood repertoires may reflect thyroid immune responses. In cross-validation, a model built on a 13 V-J signature told ophthalmopathy apart from stable hyperthyroidism with roughly 87% sensitivity and roughly 82% specificity, and in testing the same model reached 80%/75%. In validation, the model predicted progression to ophthalmopathy a median of around 6.5 months before onset, with around 70% sensitivity and about 72% specificity. To identify TCR V-J signatures that set the groups apart, the researchers used a discovery cohort of 100 patients, made up of fewer than 50 with Graves' ophthalmopathy and some 55 with stable Graves' hyperthyroidism. Prospective prediction of ophthalmopathy was tested in an independent validation cohort of fewer than 20 hyperthyroidism patients and around 16 patients who later progressed to ophthalmopathy. For training and testing, the approximately 92 patients in the discovery cohort were randomly divided in a 7:3 ratio. Thyroid tissue and blood T-cell repertoires from several Graves' hyperthyroidism patients were also compared in the study. After blood sampling, hyperthyroidism patients were treated with methimazole at a starting dose of 30 mg daily, and ophthalmopathy patients were treated with high-dose intravenous methylprednisolone. The libraries were constructed in a second round of multiplex PCR and then size-selected and purified. Libraries were sequenced paired-end with 100 bp reads on an Illumina HiSeq2000. Raw data were processed with SOAPnuke, discarding reads with adapters, uncalled bases, mean Phred below 15, or no exact constant-primer or identifier match. COPE v1.2.5 was used to merge the high-quality paired reads, and each unique nucleotide sequence was defined as a clonotype. MiTCR v1.1 was used to align the clonotypes against IMGT TRBV, TRBD and TRBJ reference segments. Only V-J combinations with frequency above 0.0001, covering about 99% of repertoires, were analysed. The TCS score was defined as F50 (clonal expansion) divided by E x V (chaos), with BLOSUM62-based TCRdist calculated between CDR3 peptides within each V-J. Welch's t-statistics and random forest reduced 450 to 600 V-J features to about 12, which were used in a naive Bayes classifier (R e1071). Sample size was not statistically predetermined, and investigators were not blinded to group allocation. TCR Vbeta CDR3 sequencing of fewer than 150 peripheral blood samples (43 ophthalmopathy, roughly 72 hyperthyroidism and roughly 17 progressor patients) is reported in the paper.

Rearrangement joined TRBV9 to TRBJ2-3, and 7 junctional nucleotides match TRBD2. Sequencing used peripheral blood mononuclear cells (PBMCs), obtained at new diagnosis, from a patient treated with antithyroid drugs. The receptor was isolated from a woman aged 40-65 years with Graves disease. Donor details come from another sample of the same person, matched by shared clones. The CDR3: CASSVGGRGYPPDTQYF. The nucleotide sequence reads TGTGCCAGCAGCGTAGGGGGGAGGGGCTACCCCCCAGATACGCAGTATTTT.